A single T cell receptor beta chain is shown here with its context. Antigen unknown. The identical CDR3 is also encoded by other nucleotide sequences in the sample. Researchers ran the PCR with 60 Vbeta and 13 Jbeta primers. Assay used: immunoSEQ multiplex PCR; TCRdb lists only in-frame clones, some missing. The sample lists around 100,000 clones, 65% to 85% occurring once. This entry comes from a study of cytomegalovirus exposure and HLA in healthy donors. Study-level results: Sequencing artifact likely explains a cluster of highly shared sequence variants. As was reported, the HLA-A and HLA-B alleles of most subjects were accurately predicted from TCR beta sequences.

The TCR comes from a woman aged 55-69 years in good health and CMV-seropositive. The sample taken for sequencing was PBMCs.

The CDR3 bases are TGTGCCAGTACCTTTCGTGCTGACAGCTACGGCTACACCTTC. Protein product: CASTFRADSYGYTF. The V gene is TRBV19, the J gene TRBJ1-2; maybe TRBD1 (5 bases). The CDR3 has 14 amino acids. Germline-derived CDR1 and CDR2 are LNHDA and SQIVND (reference sequence). V was pared by 7 bases and J by 8 bases, with 20 bases between. Drawing the rest from reference TRBV19 and TRBJ1-2, the complete variable domain is DGGITQSPKYLFRKEGQNVTLSCEQNLNHDAMYWYRQDPGQGLRLIYYSQIVNDFQKGDIAEGYSVSREKKESFPLTVTSAQKNPTAFYLCASTFRADSYGYTFGSGTRLTVV.